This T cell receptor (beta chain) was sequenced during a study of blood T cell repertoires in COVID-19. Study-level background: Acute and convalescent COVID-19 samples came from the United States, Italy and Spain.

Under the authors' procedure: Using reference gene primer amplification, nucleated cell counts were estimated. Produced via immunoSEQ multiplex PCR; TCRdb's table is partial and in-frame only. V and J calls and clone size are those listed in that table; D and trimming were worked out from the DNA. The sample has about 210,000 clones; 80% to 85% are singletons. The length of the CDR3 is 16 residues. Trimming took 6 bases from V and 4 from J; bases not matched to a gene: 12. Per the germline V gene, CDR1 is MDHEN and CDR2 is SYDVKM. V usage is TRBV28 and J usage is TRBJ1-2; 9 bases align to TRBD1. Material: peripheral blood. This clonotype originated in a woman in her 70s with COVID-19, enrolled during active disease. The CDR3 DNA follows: TGTGCCAGCAGCCCCTGGACAGGGGCGAGCCTCTATGGCTACACCTTC. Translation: CASSPWTGASLYGYTF.